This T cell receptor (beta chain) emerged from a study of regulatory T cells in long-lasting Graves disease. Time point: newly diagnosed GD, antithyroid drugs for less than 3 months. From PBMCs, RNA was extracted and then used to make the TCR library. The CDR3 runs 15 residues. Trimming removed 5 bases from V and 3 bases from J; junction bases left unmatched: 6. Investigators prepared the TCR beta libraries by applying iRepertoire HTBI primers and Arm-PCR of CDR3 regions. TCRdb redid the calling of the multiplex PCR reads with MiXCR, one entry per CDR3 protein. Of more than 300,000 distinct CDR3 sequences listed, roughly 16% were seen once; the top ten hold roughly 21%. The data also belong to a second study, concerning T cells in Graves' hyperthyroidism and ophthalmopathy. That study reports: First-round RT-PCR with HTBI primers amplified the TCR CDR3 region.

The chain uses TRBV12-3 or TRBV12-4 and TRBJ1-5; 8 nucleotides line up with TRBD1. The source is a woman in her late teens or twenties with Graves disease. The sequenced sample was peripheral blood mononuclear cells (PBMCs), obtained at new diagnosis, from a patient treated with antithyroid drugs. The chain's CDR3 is CASSRDRLDNQPQHF. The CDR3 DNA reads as TGTGCCAGCAGTCGGGACAGGCTCGACAATCAGCCCCAGCATTTT.